The T cell receptor beta chain described here comes from a study of CD8+ T cells in alopecia areata. Findings and limits, study-wide: Higher clonality and more expanded CD8+ clones appeared in lesional than normal scalp.

About this clone itself: Its cognate antigen is unknown.

Lesional scalp tissue (obtained by punch biopsy) and peripheral blood were collected from alopecia areata patients. Isolation of CD4+ and CD8+ T cells from PBMCs was achieved by sorting. Extraction and reverse transcription of RNA yielded cDNA as the sequencing template. Measured with immunoSEQ multiplex PCR; TCRdb has only the in-frame clones, and not every one. The sample records over 150,000 clones, 50% to 60% being singletons. The starting material was CD4+ T cells sorted from blood, obtained at week 0. This clonotype was sampled from a human donor with alopecia areata.

This CDR3 reads CSATRQGYEQYF. The CDR3 DNA sequence: TGCAGCGCCACGAGACAGGGCTACGAGCAGTACTTC. The rearrangement links TRBV29-1 to TRBJ2-7; 7 bases fit TRBD1. In germline, CDR1 is SQVTM, CDR2 ANQGSEA. The trim removed 7 bases at V and 3 bases at J, leaving 6 bases unmatched. CDR3 size: 12 residues.